This T cell receptor beta chain was recovered during a study of Graves' ophthalmopathy and Graves' hyperthyroidism. Whole-study findings and limits: Among thyroid clonotypes expanded above 0.001 frequency, most also appeared in blood.

This clonotype was detected a few times. Antigen: not known. RNA transcripts served as template for amplifying TCR beta CDR3 sequences. The first round was an RT-PCR with HTBI primers, and the second round was a multiplex PCR. TCRdb ran MiXCR on the multiplex PCR reads and lists one entry per CDR3 protein. The sample has around 1.1 million distinct CDR3 sequences; roughly 35% are singletons. Germline V gene sequence: CDR1 SGDLS, CDR2 YYNGEE. V gave up 2 bases and J gave up 2 bases; unmatched junction bases: 6. There are 15 residues in the CDR3. The rearrangement uses TRBV9 and TRBJ2-7; TRBD2 matches at 8 bases. The TCR comes from an adult man with Graves' hyperthyroidism. Input material: peripheral blood or thyroid tissue (not recorded which). Written as DNA, the CDR3 is TGTGCCAGCAGCGTGGATGGACTAGCAACCTACGAGCAGTACTTC. Translation gives CASSVDGLATYEQYF.